These 7 T cell receptor beta chains share one sample of origin, sequenced in a study of blood T cells in healthy people across ages. Next came a second PCR, run for about 6 to 12 cycles, which used a sample-barcoded 5' primer along with a J-beta primer mix. In TCRdb, the 5' RACE reads were re-called with MiXCR into one record per CDR3 protein. The sample yields about 1.1 million distinct CDR3 sequences, less than 45% seen once. Sequencing was carried out using blood. These receptors came from a man aged 18-30 years in good health.

CDR3 nucleotide sequence: TGTGCCACCAGCAGAGTCAAGGGCGTTAATGAAAAACTGTTTTTT. Protein: CATSRVKGVNEKLFF. The chain uses TRBV15 and TRBJ1-4; D gene ambiguous. The germline V and J ends were trimmed by 1 base and 4 bases, with 10 bases remaining between them. Germline V gene sequence: CDR1 LNHNV, CDR2 YYDKDF (reference sequence). The CDR3 is made up of 15 amino acids.

This clonotype was recorded a few times. The chain is built from TRBV12-3 or TRBV12-4 and TRBJ2-2; D remains ambiguous. The CDR3 totals 14 residues. V was shortened by 2 bases and J by 5 bases, with 9 bases between the two germline ends. DNA of the CDR3: TGTGCCAGCAGTTTATACAGAAATACCGGGGAGCTGTTTTTT. Translating gives CASSLYRNTGELFF.

The CDR3 DNA reads as TGTGCCAGCAGCCCACTCCTTGGCAGGGGCCGCACCGGGGAGCTGTTTTTT. It encodes CASSPLLGRGRTGELFF. The chain has TRBV3-1 and TRBJ2-2; possibly TRBD1 for D (6 bases). This CDR3 is 17 amino acids long. Per the germline V gene, CDR1 is LGHDT and CDR2 is YNNKEL (reference sequence). Between the trimmed V and J ends, which lost 4 bases and 4 bases, there was a span of 19 bases.

The rearrangement uses TRBV5-1 and TRBJ1-1; the match to TRBD1 covers 7 bases. The CDR3 length is 15 residues. Looked up from germline, CDR1 is SGHRS and CDR2 is YFSETQ. V lost 1 base and J lost 1; bases outside the gene matches: 4. In nucleotides, the CDR3 is TGCGCCAGCAGCTTGACACGGACAGGGAACACTGAAGCTTTCTTT. Its translation is CASSLTRTGNTEAFF.

This clonotype appeared a few times. The chain combines TRBV4-3 with TRBJ2-1, with 8 bases matching TRBD2. Germline V gives CDR1 LGHNA, CDR2 YSLEER. Germline trimming cut 1 base from V and 0 bases from J; bases unmatched to any gene: 5. The CDR3 totals 17 residues. In nucleotides, the CDR3 is TGCGCCAGCAGCCAAGTACAGACTAGCGACTCCTACAATGAGCAGTTCTTC. It yields the protein CASSQVQTSDSYNEQFF.

The CDR3: CASSLNAGYEQYF. In nucleotides, the CDR3 is TGTGCCAGCAGCTTAAACGCAGGATACGAGCAGTACTTC. The chain is built from TRBV7-2 and TRBJ2-7; the D is unclear. V lost 2 bases to trimming and J lost 4 bases, with 9 bases between them. This CDR3 has 13 residues. Per germline, CDR1 SGHTA and CDR2 FQGNSA.

The CDR3 DNA is TGTGCCACCAGCAGAAATTTGAGGGCTGGAAAACTGTTTTTT. Its translation: CATSRNLRAGKLFF. The rearrangement links TRBV15 to TRBJ1-4; D gene uncertain. Germline V gene data show CDR1 as LNHNV and CDR2 as YYDKDF (reference sequence). Between the trimmed V and J ends, which lost 2 bases and 10 bases, there was a span of 14 bases. The length of the CDR3 is 14 residues.